A single sample is the source of the 22 T cell receptor beta chains below, sequenced in a study of blood T cell repertoires in COVID-19. Here immunoSEQ multiplex PCR was the method, and the copy in TCRdb shows in-frame clones only, minus some. The table includes 150,000 to 200,000 clones, over 80% detected once. The sample taken for sequencing was peripheral blood. All receptors come from a woman aged 70 to 79 with COVID-19, enrolled during active disease.

The rearrangement uses TRBV24-1 and TRBJ2-3; D possibly corresponds to TRBD1 (5 bases). CDR1 KGHDR and CDR2 SFDVKD come from the germline V gene. CDR3 length: 16 amino acids. The V and J ends lost 4 bases and 3 bases respectively, with 16 bases between them. CDR3 protein: CATSERWGRETDTQYF. The CDR3 DNA is TGTGCCACCAGTGAGCGATGGGGCAGGGAAACAGATACGCAGTATTTT.

This chain connects TRBV10-3 to TRBJ2-1, with D tentatively TRBD2 (7 bases). The germline V and J ends were trimmed by 10 bases and 6 bases, with 22 bases remaining between them. The CDR3 length is 15 residues. Germline CDR1 is ENHRY and CDR2 is SYGVKD. The chain's CDR3 is CATWGGEGFSNEQFF. The CDR3 bases are TGTGCCACCTGGGGGGGCGAGGGTTTTAGCAATGAGCAGTTCTTC.

This chain connects TRBV19 to TRBJ1-1; TRBD1 is a possible D gene (6 bases). V shed 6 bases and J shed 6 bases, with 23 bases lying between them. The CDR3 has 16 amino acids. In germline, CDR1 is LNHDA, CDR2 SQIVND (reference sequence). The CDR3 DNA follows: TGTGCCAGTAGCTTGGATTCTAAGGGGGTGAGAGCTGAAGCTTTCTTT. This codes for CASSLDSKGVRAEAFF.

J is TRBJ2-3 and V is TRBV19, with 7 nucleotides matching TRBD1. The length of the CDR3 is 16 residues. The junction had 10 bases not matched to a gene; V was cut back by 6 bases and J by 1 base. CDR1 is LNHDA and CDR2 is SQIVND in the germline V gene (reference sequence). In DNA, the CDR3 is TGTGCCAGTAGCATAACAGGGGTTAAGGGCACAGATACGCAGTATTTT. It encodes CASSITGVKGTDTQYF.

The V call is TRBV7-8, the J call TRBJ2-5, with D possibly matching TRBD1 (5 bases). The CDR3 contains 15 residues. The germline V and J ends were trimmed by 0 bases and 8 bases, with 16 bases remaining between them. In germline, CDR1 is SGHVS, CDR2 FQNEAQ. CDR3 nucleotide sequence: TGTGCCAGCAGCTTAGCGCAGGCAGGGTTGACCACCCAGTACTTC. It specifies CASSLAQAGLTTQYF.

The CDR3 sequence: CASSYERGQNSNQPQHF. The CDR3 DNA reads as TGTGCCAGCAGTTATGAACGGGGACAGAATAGCAATCAGCCCCAGCATTTT. The chain uses TRBV6-2 or TRBV6-3 and TRBJ1-5; 7 positions agree with TRBD1. V lost 3 bases and J lost 0; bases outside the gene matches: 8. This CDR3 comprises 17 residues. The germline gives CDR1 MNHEY, CDR2 SVGEGT.

The gene calls are TRBV5-1 and TRBJ2-3, with 9 bases lining up with TRBD2. The trim removed 0 bases at V and 1 base at J, leaving 0 bases unmatched. The CDR3 loop spans 15 amino acids. The germline V gene encodes CDR1 SGHRS and CDR2 YFSETQ. DNA for the CDR3: TGCGCCAGCAGCTTGGGACTAGCGGGCACAGATACGCAGTATTTT. This encodes CASSLGLAGTDTQYF.

This clone has only a few counts. The rearrangement uses TRBV5-1 and TRBJ2-1; 12 bases map to TRBD2. Germline values: CDR1 SGHRS, CDR2 YFSETQ. The ends lost 0 bases at V and 6 bases at J; junction bases unmatched: 1. This CDR3 has 15 residues. In nucleotides, the CDR3 is TGCGCCAGCAGCTTGGGGACTAGCGGGACCAATGAGCAGTTCTTC. Its protein product is CASSLGTSGTNEQFF.

V usage is TRBV6-5 and J usage is TRBJ2-3; D is unresolved. The V gene's germline CDR1 is MNHEY and CDR2 SVGAGI. CDR3 length equals 12 residues. Trimming left V 4 bases short and J 2 bases short, with 4 bases between. CDR3: CASSSFTDTQYF. The CDR3 nucleotides read TGTGCCAGCAGTTCGTTCACAGATACGCAGTATTTT.

The genes are TRBV11-3 and TRBJ2-1, with a weak D call TRBD2 (6 bases). The CDR3 totals 19 residues. CDR1 SGHNT and CDR2 YENEEA come from the germline V gene. V was clipped by 2 bases and J by 0 bases, with 20 bases between them. Here the CDR3 reads CASSLSPPQAGSSYNEQFF. CDR3 sequence (DNA): TGTGCCAGCAGCTTAAGCCCCCCCCAAGCGGGCAGCTCCTACAATGAGCAGTTCTTC.

The chain recombines TRBV27 with TRBJ2-2; tentative D call: TRBD2 (5 bases). The CDR3 consists of 14 residues. Germline lookup yields CDR1 MNHEY and CDR2 SMNVEV (reference sequence). Trimming cost V 4 bases and J 6 bases, with 12 bases left between them. The CDR3 DNA sequence: TGTGCCAGCAGTTCTACTACTAGAGCCGGGGAGCTGTTTTTT. Protein sequence: CASSSTTRAGELFF.

The V and J genes are TRBV7-3 and TRBJ1-6; 8 positions match TRBD1. V lost 8 bases and J lost 14; bases outside the gene matches: 14. In germline, CDR1 is SGHTA, CDR2 FQGTGA. The CDR3 covers 14 residues. Written as DNA, the CDR3 is TGTGCCAGCCGACCCGGGACAGGAAACTCGGCCCTCCACTTT. Its protein is CASRPGTGNSALHF.

V gene TRBV15 combines with J gene TRBJ2-1, with D possibly matching TRBD2 (6 bases). There are 13 residues in the CDR3. Germline V CDR1 and CDR2: LNHNV, YYDKDF (reference sequence). V was pared by 1 base and J by 9 bases, with 10 bases between. The CDR3 spells CATSRGQGLEQFF. CDR3 in DNA: TGTGCCACCAGCAGAGGTCAGGGACTTGAGCAGTTCTTC. The full variable domain, in which reference TRBV15 and TRBJ2-1 provide the parts outside the CDR3, is DAMVIQNPRYQVTQFGKPVTLSCSQTLNHNVMYWYQQKSSQAPKLLFHYYDKDFNNEADTPDNFQSRRPNTSFCFLDIRSPGLGDTAMYLCATSRGQGLEQFFGPGTRLTVL.

The gene calls are TRBV4-2 and TRBJ2-3, with TRBD2 matching over 9 bases. Looked up from germline, CDR1 is LGHNA and CDR2 is YNFKEQ. V shed 0 bases, J shed 5 bases, and the junction held 0 bases outside the gene matches. CDR3 length equals 14 residues. CDR3 sequence: CASSQELAGDTQYF. CDR3 bases: TGTGCCAGCAGCCAAGAACTAGCGGGAGATACGCAGTATTTT.

The CDR3 DNA reads as TGCGCCAGCAGCCACCTAACAGGGGGACCCTACGAGCAGTACTTC. Translated: CASSHLTGGPYEQYF. The chain carries TRBV4-3 and TRBJ2-7, with TRBD1 identical over 8 bases. Germline V gene lookup returns CDR1 LGHNA and CDR2 YSLEER. CDR3 length: 15 residues. The junction had 6 bases not matched to a gene; V was cut back by 3 bases and J by 2 bases.

This clone was counted only a few times. V usage is TRBV7-8 and J usage is TRBJ1-1, with TRBD1 as a possible D gene (6 bases). Per the germline V gene, CDR1 is SGHVS and CDR2 is FQNEAQ. The V end was cut by 5 bases, the J end by 1 base, with 14 bases between. The CDR3 runs to 15 residues. The CDR3 sequence: CASSPQGWRNTEAFF. CDR3 DNA sequence: TGTGCCAGCAGCCCACAGGGATGGAGGAACACTGAAGCTTTCTTT.

The CDR3 coding sequence is TGCGCCAGCAGCTTAGGGGACAGCCCTTTGTCTCCCCAGCATTTT. Amino acids: CASSLGDSPLSPQHF. The V gene is TRBV5-1, the J gene TRBJ1-5; TRBD1 agrees at 7 bases. The CDR3 has 15 amino acids. The V and J ends lost 2 bases and 10 bases, in that order; junction bases with no gene match: 12. Looked up from germline, CDR1 is SGHRS and CDR2 is YFSETQ.

CDR3 region: CASRYRGLSNNSPLHF. The CDR3 DNA is TGTGCCAGCAGGTACAGGGGGCTTTCCAATAATTCACCCCTCCACTTT. J is TRBJ1-6 and V is TRBV27; TRBD1 matches at 9 bases. Unmatched junction bases numbered 8, after V lost 6 bases and J lost 5 bases. This CDR3 has 16 residues. The germline V gene encodes CDR1 MNHEY and CDR2 SMNVEV (reference sequence).

J is TRBJ2-7 and V is TRBV29-1, with D possibly matching TRBD2 (6 bases). The CDR3 is 12 residues long. The V gene's germline CDR1 is SQVTM and CDR2 ANQGSEA. Trimming took off 4 bases at V and 5 bases at J, with 12 bases between the two ends. The CDR3 region has the DNA TGCAGCGTTGGAGGGCGCGGGGACGAGCAGTACTTC. It translates to CSVGGRGDEQYF.

The chain has TRBV15 and TRBJ2-3, with D possibly matching TRBD2 (6 bases). This CDR3 region has 15 residues. The germline V gene has CDR1 LNHNV and CDR2 YYDKDF (reference sequence). V lost 0 bases and J 10 bases, leaving 17 bases between the germline ends. CDR3 bases: TGTGCCACCAGCAGAGATCAAACCGGGACTTACTCGCAGTATTTT. This translates into CATSRDQTGTYSQYF. Filled out from reference TRBV15 and TRBJ2-3, the complete variable domain reads DAMVIQNPRYQVTQFGKPVTLSCSQTLNHNVMYWYQQKSSQAPKLLFHYYDKDFNNEADTPDNFQSRRPNTSFCFLDIRSPGLGDTAMYLCATSRDQTGTYSQYFGPGTRLTVL.

This clone was seen a single time. V gene TRBV27 combines with J gene TRBJ2-1; D call uncertain. The V end was cut by 4 bases, the J end by 0 bases, with 10 bases between. Germline V gives CDR1 MNHEY, CDR2 SMNVEV (reference sequence). The CDR3 runs 15 residues. The CDR3 sequence: CASSSRLSSYNEQFF. In DNA, the CDR3 is TGTGCCAGCAGTTCGCGTCTGAGCTCCTACAATGAGCAGTTCTTC.

The chain's CDR3 is CASSLAGGPDTQYF. The CDR3 DNA reads as TGTGCCAGTAGCCTAGCGGGAGGGCCAGATACGCAGTATTTT. The V gene is TRBV19, the J gene TRBJ2-3, with 12 nucleotides matching TRBD2. The CDR3 loop spans 14 amino acids. Unmatched junction bases numbered 2, after V lost 6 bases and J lost 4 bases. Germline values: CDR1 LNHDA, CDR2 SQIVND (reference sequence).